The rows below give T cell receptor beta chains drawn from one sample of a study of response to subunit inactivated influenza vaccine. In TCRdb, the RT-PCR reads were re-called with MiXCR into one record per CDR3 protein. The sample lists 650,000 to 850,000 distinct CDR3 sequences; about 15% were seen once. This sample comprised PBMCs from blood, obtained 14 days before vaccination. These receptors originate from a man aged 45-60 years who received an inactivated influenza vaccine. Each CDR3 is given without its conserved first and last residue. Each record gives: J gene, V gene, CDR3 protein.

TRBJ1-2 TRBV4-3 ASSPLGQRYGYT
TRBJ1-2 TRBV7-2 ASSLATGGGYT
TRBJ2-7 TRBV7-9 ASSPPPSDEQY
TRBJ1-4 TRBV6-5 ASSYTLQRANEKLF
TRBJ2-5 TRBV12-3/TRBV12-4 ASRPEQGIPSETQY
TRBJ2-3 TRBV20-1 SALRFSDTQY
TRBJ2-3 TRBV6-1 ASKGQGTDTQY
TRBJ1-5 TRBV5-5 ASSGAKQPPQH
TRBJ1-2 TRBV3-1 ASAKGTVPNYGYT
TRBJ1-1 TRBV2 ASSEWGGPTEAF
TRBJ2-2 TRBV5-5 ASSSSGASNTGELF
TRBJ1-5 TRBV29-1 SVDEGQGQPQH
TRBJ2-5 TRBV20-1 SASRGWDGKTQY
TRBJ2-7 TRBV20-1 SARDSGGFSYEQY
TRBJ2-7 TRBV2 ASGVEQY
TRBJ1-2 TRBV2 ASGNYGYT
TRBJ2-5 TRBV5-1 ASSLEGGGETQY
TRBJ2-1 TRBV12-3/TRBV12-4 ASSSRTSGMFEQF
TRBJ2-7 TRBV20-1 SAREVNSIYEQY
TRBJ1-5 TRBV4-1 ASSQATGFNQPQH
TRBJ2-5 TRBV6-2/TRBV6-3 ASSFHSTSGYKETQY
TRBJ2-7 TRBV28 ASSLGARGFWGEQY
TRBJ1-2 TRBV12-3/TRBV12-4 ASRVTGIRDGYT
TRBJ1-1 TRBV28 ASSFWVMNTEAF
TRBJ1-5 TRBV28 ASQDLGYSNQPQH
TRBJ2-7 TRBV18 ASSPNSGGEQY
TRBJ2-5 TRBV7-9 ASSLGWGQQETQY
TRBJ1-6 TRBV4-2 ASSQDGQGVVGSPLH
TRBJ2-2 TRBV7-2 ASSQMGLMNTGELF
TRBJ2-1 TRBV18 ASTQGGVGGVLRSEQF
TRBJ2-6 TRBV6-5 ASSWGSNSGANVLT
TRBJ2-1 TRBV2 ASSGLAGSSYNEQF
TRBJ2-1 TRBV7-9 ASSKQTGVLGNEQF
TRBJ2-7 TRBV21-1 ASSVRDGTPEQY
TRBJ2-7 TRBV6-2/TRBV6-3 ASSASGRAYEQY
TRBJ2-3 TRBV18 ASALELTDTQY
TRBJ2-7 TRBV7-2 ASSFVSSSYEQY
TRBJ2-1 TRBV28 ASSRDRGNYNEQF
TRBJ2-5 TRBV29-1 SERTSGGETQY
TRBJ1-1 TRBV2 ASSEADPGMNTEAF
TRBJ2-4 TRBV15 ATRPRMDGLAKTIQY
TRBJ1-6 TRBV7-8 ASSLNSLSSPLH
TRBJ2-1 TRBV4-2 ASSQDLLAYNEQF
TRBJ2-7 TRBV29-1 SVESGTGKDEQY
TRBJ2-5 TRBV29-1 SVAKREQETQY
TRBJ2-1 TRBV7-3 ASSLDSLRGDEQF
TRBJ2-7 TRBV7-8 ASSSTIRAGSYEQY
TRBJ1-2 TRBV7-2 ASSPGRTGGSYGYT
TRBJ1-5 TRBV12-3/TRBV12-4 ARKGNQPQH
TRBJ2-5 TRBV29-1 SAIQGTQY
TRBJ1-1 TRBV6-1 SSTIGTEAF
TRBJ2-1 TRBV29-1 SVGGQGFNNEQF
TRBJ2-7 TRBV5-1 ASGSPRQREQY
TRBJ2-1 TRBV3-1 ASSQDLTSGRQRF
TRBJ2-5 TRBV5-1 ASSVHWNRDQETQY